This T cell receptor beta chain originates from a study of chronic HIV infection and antiretroviral therapy (dated by TCRdb to 2014 to 2015). The library was produced with 5' RACE. Sequenced on an Illumina MiSeq. The raw public data were reprocessed by TCRdb itself: fastp quality trimming at Q25, MiXCR clonotype calling, in-frame beta chains only. Each entry merges the rows of one CDR3 protein and shows their most common DNA and genes. For this sample there are tens of thousands of distinct CDR3 sequences; under 9.5% appear just once. Clones ranked in the top ten supply about 2.7% of the sample. Regarding this clonotype: Its antigen remains unidentified. Base qualities are missing; no much larger clone stands one base away.

The germline V gene specifies SNHLY as CDR1 and FYNNEI as CDR2. The CDR3 spans 14 residues, from the cysteine through the phenylalanine. Only CDR3 DNA remains: 42 bases, in frame from the first base. The trim is 2 bases for V and 4 bases for J, with a gap of 9 bases between the germline ends. The rearrangement combines TRBV2 with TRBJ1-5, with the D gene not clear enough to name. The receptor was derived from an adult who had HIV and had not received antiretroviral therapy, or was an uninfected healthy control (not recorded which). Sequencing input: peripheral blood. The CDR3 protein sequence reads: CASSEPLGNQPQHF. The nucleotides are TGTGCCAGCAGTGAACCGTTGGGAAATCAGCCCCAGCATTTT. The entire variable domain, with the stretches around the CDR3 drawn from the reference TRBV2 and TRBJ1-5 proteins, is EPEVTQTPSHQVTQMGQEVILRCVPISNHLYFYWYRQILGQKVEFLVSFYNNEISEKSEIFDDQFSVERPDGSNFTLKIRSTKLEDSAMYFCASSEPLGNQPQHFGDGTRLSIL.